The 32 T cell receptor beta chains listed next were all sequenced from one sample in a study of T cell repertoires in cytomegalovirus infection. Which antigens these TCRs recognize remains unknown. TCRdb itself ran the reads through MiXCR, one entry per CDR3 protein. Here the sample spans 230,000 or so distinct CDR3 sequences, approximately 40% being singletons. The sample in question was CD8+ T cells from cultured PBMCs, obtained from culture after CMV antigen stimulation. The receptor source for this set is a human donor in good health (CMV status not recorded). Some clones in this sample may be carry-over from other donors' samples.

The genes are TRBV27 and TRBJ2-5, with 10 bases lining up with TRBD2. Trimming removed 5 bases from V and 4 bases from J; junction bases left unmatched: 13. The V gene's germline CDR1 is MNHEY and CDR2 SMNVEV (reference sequence). This CDR3 has 17 amino acids. CDR3 DNA sequence: TGTGCCAGCAGTCGTGGACTAGCGGAGGCTTACGGAGAGACCCAGTACTTC. Its translation is CASSRGLAEAYGETQYF.

To note about this clonotype: Here the CDR3 omits its conserved ending phenylalanine or tryptophan, so a read error is the likely source. The limits of the CDR3 on the DNA are not certain, so only TCRdb's listed CDR3 is given. This chain joins TRBV7-4 and TRBJ2-1. Ends included, the CDR3 has 16 residues. Germline V gene sequence: CDR1 SGHVT, CDR2 SQSDAQ. CDR3 protein: CASSLLGISTYNEQVY.

The rearrangement uses TRBV4-2 and TRBJ2-7, with 13 nucleotides matching TRBD2. CDR1 and CDR2 (germline): LGHNA, YNFKEQ. V was clipped by 3 bases and J by 0 bases; unmatched bases: 5. The CDR3 spans 17 residues. CDR3 protein: CASSQGTSGALSYEQYF. The CDR3 nucleotides are TGTGCCAGCAGCCAGGGGACTAGCGGGGCCCTCTCCTACGAGCAGTACTTC.

The chain carries TRBV7-2 and TRBJ2-5; TRBD2 matches 7 bases. Germline-derived CDR1 and CDR2 are SGHTA and FQGNSA. J gave up 2 bases and V 1 base, and 4 bases lay outside the gene matches. The CDR3 contains 15 residues. CDR3 amino acids: CASSLDSGLQETQYF. CDR3 DNA: TGTGCCAGCAGCTTAGATAGCGGGCTGCAAGAGACCCAGTACTTC.

This clonotype was seen only once. The rearrangement uses TRBV20-1 and TRBJ2-3; 9 nucleotides agree with TRBD2. V lost 3 bases to trimming and J lost 0 bases; unmatched junction nucleotides: 4. The CDR3 extends over 15 amino acids. Germline assignment: CDR1 DFQATT and CDR2 SNEGSKA (reference sequence). CDR3 bases: TGCAGTGCTAGCCGACTAGCGGATAGCACAGATACGCAGTATTTT. This gives the protein CSASRLADSTDTQYF.

This clonotype was detected only a few times. The genes are TRBV23-1 and TRBJ2-1; D may be TRBD1 or TRBD2 (5 bases each). TRBV23-1 is placed among ORFs of uncertain function. This CDR3 is 15 amino acids long. V was cut by 7 bases and J by 3 bases, with 16 bases left in between. In DNA form, the CDR3 reads TGCGCCAGCAACTACCCAGGGAGAAGCTACAATGAGCAGTTCTTC. Protein product: CASNYPGRSYNEQFF.

This chain connects TRBV7-2 to TRBJ1-1; D ambiguous. Trimming took 5 bases from V and 1 from J, leaving 14 bases between them. The CDR3 consists of 15 residues. The germline V gene encodes CDR1 SGHTA and CDR2 FQGNSA. The CDR3: CASSTNDGWNTEAFF. CDR3 nucleotide sequence: TGTGCCAGCAGCACCAACGACGGGTGGAACACTGAAGCTTTCTTT. The entire variable domain, with the rest obtained from reference TRBV7-2 and TRBJ1-1, is as follows: GAGVSQSPSNKVTEKGKDVELRCDPISGHTALYWYRQSLGQGLEFLIYFQGNSAPDKSGLPSDRFSAERTGGSVSTLTIQRTQQEDSAVYLCASSTNDGWNTEAFFGQGTRLTVV.

The chain carries TRBV27 and TRBJ1-1; TRBD1 matches at 10 bases. Germline trimming cut 3 bases from V and 5 bases from J; bases unmatched to any gene: 6. The CDR3 covers 15 residues. CDR1 MNHEY and CDR2 SMNVEV come from the germline V gene (reference sequence). CDR3 sequence: CASSFLWTGGTEAFF. The CDR3 DNA reads as TGTGCCAGCAGTTTCCTCTGGACAGGGGGGACTGAAGCTTTCTTT.

V gene TRBV27 combines with J gene TRBJ2-4; D unclear. Deletions cut 1 base from V and 2 bases from J, with 12 bases between. The CDR3 runs 16 residues. Per the germline V gene, CDR1 is MNHEY and CDR2 is SMNVEV (reference sequence). CDR3 DNA sequence: TGTGCCAGCAGTTTATTTTCGCGGAGTTCCAAAAACATTCAGTACTTC. Encoded protein: CASSLFSRSSKNIQYF.

V gene TRBV28 combines with J gene TRBJ1-1, with 12 bases identical to TRBD1. After removal of 3 bases from V and 6 bases from J, the junction contained 5 bases not matched to a gene. The germline V gene has CDR1 MDHEN and CDR2 SYDVKM. The CDR3 is 15 amino acids. CDR3 DNA: TGTGCCAGCAGTTTTCCGGGACAGGGGGCGTCTGAAGCTTTCTTT. Its translation: CASSFPGQGASEAFF.

This clonotype was seen only a few times. The chain joins TRBV27 to TRBJ2-3; the D is unclear. The germline CDR1 and CDR2 sequences are MNHEY and SMNVEV (reference sequence). The CDR3 has 14 residues. Trimming took 5 bases from V and 1 from J, leaving 10 bases between them. CDR3 coding DNA: TGTGCCAGCAGTCGACTTGACCGCACAGATACGCAGTATTTT. It codes for CASSRLDRTDTQYF.

This chain uses TRBV20-1 with TRBJ2-7, with 12 bases lining up with TRBD2. The CDR3 runs 16 residues. Germline V lookup: CDR1 DFQATT, CDR2 SNEGSKA (reference sequence). With 0 bases clipped from V and 4 bases from J, the junction kept 7 bases outside the gene matches. Written as DNA, the CDR3 is TGCAGTGCTAGAGATCCTGGACTAGCGGGATTGTACGAGCAGTACTTC. This translates into CSARDPGLAGLYEQYF.

The chain recombines TRBV30 with TRBJ1-3, with D perhaps TRBD1 (5 bases). There are 12 residues in the CDR3. V shed 0 bases and J shed 15 bases, with 15 bases lying between them. The germline V gene encodes CDR1 GTSNPN and CDR2 SVGIG (reference sequence). The CDR3 nucleotides read TGTGCCTGGAGTGTACAGCCGGGGACCCCATATTTT. Translating it yields CAWSVQPGTPYF.

V gene TRBV19 combines with J gene TRBJ2-1; TRBD2 matches 9 bases. Germline V gene data show CDR1 as LNHDA and CDR2 as SQIVND (reference sequence). V gave up 5 bases and J gave up 2 bases; unmatched junction bases: 4. This CDR3 is 15 amino acids long. CDR3 amino acids: CASSLAGATYNEQFF. The CDR3 DNA reads TGTGCCAGTAGTTTAGCGGGGGCTACCTACAATGAGCAGTTCTTC.

This clonotype was observed a handful of times. The J gene is TRBJ2-3, the V gene TRBV11-2; 8 bases agree with TRBD2. Germline loops: CDR1 SGHAT, CDR2 FQNNGV. The V and J ends lost 3 bases and 2 bases, in that order; junction bases with no gene match: 7. The CDR3 sequence is 16 residues long. The CDR3 bases are TGTGCCAGCAGCTTCGTCGGGACTAGGCTCACAGATACGCAGTATTTT. This gives the protein CASSFVGTRLTDTQYF.

The chain links TRBV7-9 to TRBJ2-3, with TRBD2 identical over 9 bases. The CDR3 consists of 17 residues. The ends lost 5 bases at V and 1 base at J; junction bases unmatched: 10. Germline V gene sequence: CDR1 SEHNR, CDR2 FQNEAQ (reference sequence). CDR3 loop: CASSPPGAGGRTDTQYF. As DNA, the CDR3 is TGTGCCAGCAGCCCCCCGGGAGCGGGGGGCCGCACAGATACGCAGTATTTT.

The rearrangement uses TRBV6-6 and TRBJ2-3; D is possibly TRBD1 (5 bases). The V gene lost 4 bases and the J gene lost 0 bases, with 8 bases spanning the gap. Germline V gives CDR1 MNHNY, CDR2 SVGAGI (reference sequence). The CDR3 length is 14 residues. The CDR3 region is CASSSDRSTDTQYF. In DNA form, the CDR3 reads TGTGCCAGCAGTTCCGACAGAAGCACAGATACGCAGTATTTT.

The chain has TRBV7-3 and TRBJ2-1, with TRBD2 identical over 7 bases. This CDR3 is built from 15 residues. Trimming cost V 0 bases and J 7 bases; bases outside gene matches: 6. CDR1 and CDR2 (germline): SGHTA, FQGTGA. CDR3 sequence: CASSLTGLAVNEQFF. CDR3 DNA sequence: TGTGCCAGCAGCTTAACTGGGCTAGCGGTTAATGAGCAGTTCTTC.

V usage is TRBV27 and J usage is TRBJ2-7; TRBD2 matches at 10 bases. The V segment lost 2 bases and the J segment 7 bases; nucleotides outside the gene matches: 5. This CDR3 has 14 amino acids. The germline CDR1 and CDR2 sequences are MNHEY and SMNVEV (reference sequence). The CDR3 DNA reads TGTGCCAGCAGTTTAGCTAGCGGGGGCAGGGAGCAGTACTTC. Protein: CASSLASGGREQYF.

This chain links TRBV11-2 with TRBJ2-7, with 8 bases matching TRBD1. The V gene end was trimmed by 4 bases and the J gene end by 7 bases; junction bases not matched to a gene: 3. Germline CDR1 and CDR2: SGHAT and FQNNGV. The CDR3 length is 12 residues. The CDR3 is CASSSGQVEQYF. The CDR3, as DNA: TGTGCCAGCAGCTCGGGACAGGTGGAGCAGTACTTC.

This clonotype has a handful of counts. CDR3 protein: CASSQVSWRTIAKNIQYF. The CDR3 DNA reads as TGTGCCAGCAGCCAAGTTTCATGGCGTACAATAGCCAAAAACATTCAGTACTTC. The rearrangement uses TRBV4-2 and TRBJ2-4, with D unresolved. CDR1 is LGHNA and CDR2 is YNFKEQ in the germline V gene. The germline V and J ends were trimmed by 1 base and 0 bases, with 16 bases remaining between them. The CDR3 sequence is 18 residues long.

This clonotype has only a few counts. J is TRBJ2-7 and V is TRBV29-1, with 10 bases aligning to TRBD1. After removal of 7 bases from V and 3 bases from J, the junction contained 6 bases not matched to a gene. The germline CDR1 and CDR2 sequences are SQVTM and ANQGSEA. The CDR3 loop spans 13 amino acids. In nucleotides, the CDR3 is TGCAGCGCCAGAGGACAGGGGGTCTACGAGCAGTACTTC. It is translated as CSARGQGVYEQYF.

The chain is built from TRBV6-1 and TRBJ1-5, with D perhaps TRBD1 (6 bases). V lost 6 bases and J 2 bases, leaving 11 bases between the germline ends. Germline V gene lookup returns CDR1 MNHNS and CDR2 SASEGT. CDR3 size: 14 residues. DNA of the CDR3: TGTGCCAGCAGCCAACAGGGAGGCAATCAGCCCCAGCATTTT. This gives the protein CASSQQGGNQPQHF.

The chain combines TRBV6-5 with TRBJ2-5; the D gene is possibly TRBD2 (5 bases). The germline V and J ends were trimmed by 10 bases and 7 bases, with 13 bases remaining between them. The germline gives CDR1 MNHEY, CDR2 SVGAGI. The CDR3 has 11 amino acids. This chain's CDR3 is CATQEDWTQYF. The CDR3 region has the DNA TGTGCCACCCAGGAGGATTGGACCCAGTACTTC.

V is TRBV11-3 and J is TRBJ2-1; D gene unclear. Germline lookup yields CDR1 SGHNT and CDR2 YENEEA. Trimming pared 1 base from V and 10 bases from J, leaving 8 bases between. The CDR3 is made up of 12 amino acids. CDR3 amino acids: CASSLGPREQFF. CDR3 coding DNA: TGTGCCAGCAGCTTAGGACCGCGGGAGCAGTTCTTC. Using reference TRBV11-3 and TRBJ2-1 for the parts outside the CDR3, the full variable domain is EAGVVQSPRYKIIEKKQPVAFWCNPISGHNTLYWYLQNLGQGPELLIRYENEEAVDDSQLPKDRFSAERLKGVDSTLKIQPAELGDSAVYLCASSLGPREQFFGPGTRLTVL.

This clonotype showed up many times. This sequence joins TRBV12-3 or TRBV12-4 and TRBJ1-1, with D tentatively TRBD1 (5 bases). V was cut by 3 bases and J by 6 bases, with 5 bases left in between. The CDR3 is made up of 11 amino acids. The CDR3 sequence is CASSLGAEAFF. CDR3 sequence (DNA): TGTGCCAGCAGTTTGGGGGCTGAAGCTTTCTTT.

This clonotype has just a few counts. V usage is TRBV5-1 and J usage is TRBJ2-1; D may be TRBD1 or TRBD2 (5 bases each). Per germline, CDR1 SGHRS and CDR2 YFSETQ. V lost 0 bases, J lost 2 bases, and 18 bases lay in between. The CDR3 sequence is 18 residues long. The CDR3 DNA sequence: TGCGCCAGCAGCTTGGTGGCCGAGGGGCAGAGCCCCTACAATGAGCAGTTCTTC. It yields the protein CASSLVAEGQSPYNEQFF.

The CDR3 DNA reads TGTGCCAGCAGCTCCCCGGGACAGGGGAATGAGCAGTTCTTC. Its translation is CASSSPGQGNEQFF. The chain combines TRBV7-9 with TRBJ2-1; TRBD1 matches at 10 bases. CDR1 SEHNR and CDR2 FQNEAQ come from the germline V gene (reference sequence). J lost 7 bases, V lost 4 bases, and 4 bases had no gene match. The CDR3 runs to 14 residues.

In this sample, this clonotype turned up a few times. The rearrangement uses TRBV4-1 and TRBJ2-1; TRBD2 aligns across 13 bases. Germline loops: CDR1 MGHRA, CDR2 YSYEKL. Trimming at V came to 3 bases and at J to 9 bases, leaving 8 bases not matched to a gene. The CDR3 loop spans 16 amino acids. CDR3 loop: CASSQSGTSGNAEQFF. The CDR3 region has the DNA TGCGCCAGCAGCCAGTCCGGGACTAGCGGGAACGCTGAGCAGTTCTTC.

This clonotype was seen more than once but under ten times. The chain carries TRBV11-2 and TRBJ2-3; 7 positions agree with TRBD2. CDR1 is SGHAT and CDR2 is FQNNGV in the germline V gene. The CDR3 sequence is 16 residues long. Germline trimming cut 2 bases from V and 2 bases from J; bases unmatched to any gene: 7. The CDR3 here is CASSLRAGMNTDTQYF. In nucleotides, the CDR3 is TGTGCCAGCAGCTTAAGAGCGGGAATGAACACAGATACGCAGTATTTT.

This clonotype was recorded a few times. The rearrangement joins TRBV10-3 to TRBJ2-7; D not certain. The CDR3 is 12 residues long. V lost 5 bases, J lost 0 bases, and 5 bases lay in between. Germline CDR1 and CDR2: ENHRY and SYGVKD. The CDR3 is CAISSGSYEQYF. The CDR3 DNA sequence: TGTGCCATCAGTTCGGGCTCCTACGAGCAGTACTTC.

This chain uses TRBV28 with TRBJ1-2; 11 bases are a match to TRBD1. Germline CDR1 is MDHEN and CDR2 is SYDVKM. With V trimmed by 8 bases and J by 3 bases, 11 bases remained unmatched. The CDR3 is made up of 16 amino acids. DNA of the CDR3: TGTGCCAGCCAAGGGACAGGGGGAAGGCGCGACTATGGCTACACCTTC. It is translated as CASQGTGGRRDYGYTF.